The clone carrying this T cell receptor beta chain came up a few times. Individual cDNA molecules were tagged with unique molecular identifiers, the study reported. TCRdb processed the 5' RACE reads anew with MiXCR; each CDR3 protein has one entry. The sample has roughly 110,000 distinct CDR3 sequences; over 8.5% are singletons. CDR3 length: 14 residues. Germline V CDR1 and CDR2: DFQATT, SNEGSKA (reference sequence). Losses at the gene ends were 6 bases for V and 9 bases for J; bases not matched to a gene: 12. This sample was taken from a study of early T cells in non-severe SARS-CoV-2 infection. The material sequenced was whole blood. This chain joins TRBV20-1 and TRBJ2-1, with 9 nucleotides matching TRBD2. The TCR sequence derives from an adult who was a healthcare worker with PCR-confirmed SARS-CoV-2 infection or an uninfected control (not recorded which). CDR3 DNA: TGCAGTGCCCCAGCCTCCGGGACTAGCTCTGAGCAGTTCTTC. Its protein product is CSAPASGTSSEQFF.